The 19 T cell receptor beta chains below come from one sample, sequenced in a study of blood T cell repertoires in COVID-19. Assay used: immunoSEQ multiplex PCR; TCRdb lists only in-frame clones, some missing. Counted here are some 300,000 clones, almost 90% occurring once; the ten biggest clones make up 3.5% to 5%. The sequenced material came from PBMCs or T cells enriched from blood (not recorded which). These receptors all stem from a young woman with acute COVID-19.

V gene TRBV4-1 combines with J gene TRBJ2-5; possibly TRBD2 for D (6 bases). The germline V gene has CDR1 MGHRA and CDR2 YSYEKL. CDR3 length: 16 residues. V was cut by 1 base and J by 5 bases, with 17 bases left in between. This CDR3 reads CASSQGGGIIGETQYF. The DNA for the CDR3 is TGCGCCAGCAGCCAAGGGGGAGGAATCATCGGGGAGACCCAGTACTTC.

The V gene is TRBV2, the J gene TRBJ1-1; TRBD1 matches at 7 bases. This CDR3 has 19 residues. Trimming removed 4 bases from V and 0 bases from J; junction bases left unmatched: 17. The V gene's germline CDR1 is SNHLY and CDR2 FYNNEI. The CDR3: CASSVVRDSLGSMNTEAFF. The CDR3, as DNA: TGTGCCAGCAGTGTGGTTCGGGACAGTTTAGGCAGCATGAACACTGAAGCTTTCTTT.

The chain has TRBV7-9 and TRBJ2-5, with D unresolved. V was trimmed by 5 bases and J by 7 bases, leaving 8 bases between them. The CDR3 has 11 amino acids. Germline CDR1 reads SEHNR; CDR2 reads FQNEAQ (reference sequence). The CDR3 sequence: CASSPSRTQYF. The CDR3 DNA sequence: TGTGCCAGCAGCCCCTCTAGGACCCAGTACTTC.

The genes are TRBV6-5 and TRBJ1-6; D unclear. The CDR3 has 16 amino acids. Germline V gives CDR1 MNHEY, CDR2 SVGAGI. Trimming shortened V by 4 bases and J by 0 bases, and 10 bases separated the two germline ends. DNA for the CDR3: TGTGCCAGCAGTTCCCCGGCTAGCTCCTATAATTCACCCCTCCACTTT. Translated, it gives CASSSPASSYNSPLHF.

The chain links TRBV5-1 to TRBJ1-1; TRBD1 agrees at 9 bases. After removal of 4 bases from V and 3 bases from J, the junction contained 4 bases not matched to a gene. Germline V lookup: CDR1 SGHRS, CDR2 YFSETQ. This CDR3 is built from 14 residues. CDR3 sequence (DNA): TGCGCCAGCAGCCTGTGGACAGGGGACACTGAAGCTTTCTTT. Its translation: CASSLWTGDTEAFF.

The chain couples TRBV5-1 to TRBJ2-1, with D unclear. The germline gives CDR1 SGHRS, CDR2 YFSETQ. This CDR3 has 14 amino acids. V was cut by 4 bases and J by 7 bases, with 15 bases left in between. The DNA of the CDR3 is TGCGCCAGCAGCCCACTACAAAAGATTAATGAGCAGTTCTTC. Translated, it gives CASSPLQKINEQFF.

The chain has TRBV13 and TRBJ1-5, with D perhaps matching TRBD1 (6 bases). The CDR3 has 15 amino acids. CDR1 and CDR2 (germline): PRHDT, FYEKMQ (reference sequence). Trimming removed 0 bases at V and 2 bases at J, with 8 bases between. CDR3 sequence: CASSLGPGGNQPQHF. CDR3 in DNA: TGTGCCAGCAGCTTAGGCCCAGGGGGCAATCAGCCCCAGCATTTT.

The chain recombines TRBV10-3 with TRBJ2-7; D may be TRBD2 (6 bases). The germline V gene has CDR1 ENHRY and CDR2 SYGVKD. The CDR3 contains 15 residues. V lost 3 bases, J lost 4 bases, and 16 bases lay in between. DNA of the CDR3: TGTGCCATCAGTGATGAGACTAGGGGCGGGTACGAGCAGTACTTC. As protein: CAISDETRGGYEQYF.

This chain links TRBV7-2 with TRBJ2-1, with D possibly TRBD1 on 5 matching bases. The germline CDR1 and CDR2 sequences are SGHTA and FQGNSA. This CDR3 is 14 amino acids long. Trimming took off 3 bases at V and 10 bases at J, with 16 bases between the two ends. CDR3 DNA: TGTGCCAGCAGCTTTCAACCCTCAAACAGGGAGCAGTTCTTC. This translates into CASSFQPSNREQFF.

The chain joins TRBV28 to TRBJ1-2, with TRBD1 matching 7 bases. The trim removed 7 bases at V and 8 bases at J, leaving 16 bases unmatched. Per germline, CDR1 MDHEN and CDR2 SYDVKM. The CDR3 loop spans 15 amino acids. The CDR3 DNA is TGTGCCAGCATCTCTCTAGGGGGCGCAATTCTCGGCTACACCTTC. It codes for CASISLGGAILGYTF.

The gene calls are TRBV20-1 and TRBJ1-1; the D gene is possibly TRBD1 (6 bases). Trimming shortened V by 3 bases and J by 5 bases, and 13 bases separated the two germline ends. From germline, CDR1 is DFQATT and CDR2 SNEGSKA (reference sequence). The CDR3 spans 13 residues. The CDR3 coding sequence is TGCAGTGCTAGTGGGAACAGGGCGACTGAAGCTTTCTTT. It yields the protein CSASGNRATEAFF.

The genes are TRBV2 and TRBJ2-4; 11 bases are shared with TRBD2. CDR1 and CDR2 (germline): SNHLY, FYNNEI. The CDR3 runs 16 residues. V dropped 10 bases and J dropped 5; count of bases not matched to a gene: 13. The CDR3 coding sequence is TGTGCCATCGAGACGGGGACTAGCGGTAGAGAAAACATTCAGTACTTC. Translation: CAIETGTSGRENIQYF.

The V gene is TRBV28, the J gene TRBJ1-5; 9 nucleotides match TRBD1. With V trimmed by 6 bases and J by 3 bases, 15 bases remained unmatched. The CDR3 runs to 18 residues. Germline-derived CDR1 and CDR2 are MDHEN and SYDVKM. The CDR3 coding sequence is TGTGCCAGCAGCGATGGACAGGGGAGGTATGTTTACAATCAGCCCCAGCATTTT. This translates into CASSDGQGRYVYNQPQHF.

The rearrangement joins TRBV19 to TRBJ1-2, with a weak D call TRBD1 (6 bases). The germline CDR1 and CDR2 sequences are LNHDA and SQIVND (reference sequence). V lost 3 bases and J 1 base, leaving 15 bases between the germline ends. The CDR3 has 16 residues. CDR3 bases: TGTGCCAGTAGTATGAAGACAGGCCTTCGTAACTATGGCTACACCTTC. Translated, it gives CASSMKTGLRNYGYTF.

V and J are TRBV24-1 and TRBJ2-1; D possibly corresponds to TRBD1 (6 bases). The length of the CDR3 is 16 residues. Trimming pared 4 bases from V and 5 bases from J, leaving 17 bases between. Per the germline V gene, CDR1 is KGHDR and CDR2 is SFDVKD. CDR3 sequence: CATSDPPGQPHNEQFF. The CDR3 DNA is TGTGCCACCAGTGACCCCCCTGGACAGCCTCACAATGAGCAGTTCTTC.

The chain combines TRBV3-1 (or the pseudogene TRBV3-2) with TRBJ1-2; the D is unclear. Germline CDR1 is LGHDT and CDR2 is YNNKEL (reference sequence). The V gene lost 4 bases and the J gene lost 0 bases, with 15 bases spanning the gap. The CDR3 sequence is 16 residues long. The CDR3 region is CASSRQVTEPNYGYTF. Here the CDR3 DNA reads TGTGCCAGCAGCCGGCAGGTCACAGAGCCTAACTATGGCTACACCTTC.

J is TRBJ1-2 and V is TRBV6-5, with 7 bases matching TRBD1. This CDR3 is built from 15 residues. The ends lost 0 bases at V and 7 bases at J; junction bases unmatched: 8. Germline-derived CDR1 and CDR2 are MNHEY and SVGAGI. Written as DNA, the CDR3 is TGTGCCAGCAGTTACTCCCCCCAGGGGGGAGGTGGCTACACCTTC. Its translation is CASSYSPQGGGGYTF.

This clone has more than one count but fewer than ten. The chain is built from TRBV19 and TRBJ2-7, with D maybe TRBD2 (5 bases). This CDR3 spans 14 amino acids. Looked up from germline, CDR1 is LNHDA and CDR2 is SQIVND (reference sequence). Trimming removed 5 bases at V and 2 bases at J, with 13 bases between. The DNA for the CDR3 is TGTGCCAGTAGTCGGACTCAGGAAGCCTACGAGCAGTACTTC. This encodes CASSRTQEAYEQYF.

The rearrangement joins TRBV5-4 to TRBJ1-5; D is perhaps TRBD1 (5 bases). The germline V and J ends were trimmed by 4 bases and 2 bases, with 7 bases remaining between them. This CDR3 contains 13 residues. Germline V gene lookup returns CDR1 SGHNT and CDR2 YYREEE (reference sequence). CDR3 in amino acids: CASSGAGNQPQHF. Written as DNA, the CDR3 is TGTGCCAGCAGCGGGGCGGGCAATCAGCCCCAGCATTTT.